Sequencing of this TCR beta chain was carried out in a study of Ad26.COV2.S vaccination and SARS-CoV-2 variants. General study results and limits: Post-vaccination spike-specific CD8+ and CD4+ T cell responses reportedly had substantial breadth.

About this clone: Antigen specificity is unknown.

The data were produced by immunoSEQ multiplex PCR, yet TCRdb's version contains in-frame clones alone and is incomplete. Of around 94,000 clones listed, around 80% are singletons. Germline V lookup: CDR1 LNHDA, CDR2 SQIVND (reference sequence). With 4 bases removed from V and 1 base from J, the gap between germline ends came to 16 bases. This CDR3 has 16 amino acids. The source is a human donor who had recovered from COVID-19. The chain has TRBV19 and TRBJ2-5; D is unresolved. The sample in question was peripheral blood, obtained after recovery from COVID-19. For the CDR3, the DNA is TGTGCCAGTAGTAATGGGGTTCGCAGATCCCAAGAGACCCAGTACTTC. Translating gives CASSNGVRRSQETQYF.